Below are 6 T cell receptor beta chains sequenced from a single sample in a study of T cell changes during pregnancy in multiple sclerosis. The data were produced by immunoSEQ multiplex PCR, yet TCRdb's version contains in-frame clones alone and is incomplete. The table includes more than 65,000 clones, about 88% detected once. This sample comprised peripheral blood, obtained before pregnancy. Receptor source: a female donor with multiple sclerosis, enrolled in a pregnancy study.

The rearrangement uses TRBV5-1 and TRBJ1-3; D remains ambiguous. Germline CDR1 reads SGHRS; CDR2 reads YFSETQ. The CDR3 is made up of 14 amino acids. V gave up 4 bases and J gave up 2 bases, with 10 bases separating them. CDR3 sequence (DNA): TGCGCCAGCAGCACGGACGGGGCTGGAAACACCATATATTTT. It is translated as CASSTDGAGNTIYF.

The gene calls are TRBV6-1 and TRBJ2-6; TRBD1 agrees at 8 bases. CDR3 length: 15 amino acids. V dropped 2 bases and J dropped 11; count of bases not matched to a gene: 8. Germline V gene sequence: CDR1 MNHNS, CDR2 SASEGT. The CDR3 DNA reads TGTGCCAGCAGTGAACGGTCCAGGGGGCAATACGTCCTGACTTTC. This encodes CASSERSRGQYVLTF.

The genes are TRBV27 and TRBJ2-7; 7 positions match TRBD2. After removal of 9 bases from V and 5 bases from J, the junction contained 25 bases not matched to a gene. There are 18 residues in the CDR3. Germline V gene lookup returns CDR1 MNHEY and CDR2 SMNVEV (reference sequence). CDR3 coding DNA: TGTGCCAGTACCCCCCTAGAGCTAGCGGCATATAGTAGCCACGAGCAGTACTTC. Translating gives CASTPLELAAYSSHEQYF.

The chain has TRBV29-1 and TRBJ1-2; D is undetermined. Per germline, CDR1 SQVTM and CDR2 ANQGSEA. This CDR3 has 13 amino acids. Trimming took off 2 bases at V and 4 bases at J, with 11 bases between the two ends. CDR3 loop: CSVEPIGSYGYTF. For the CDR3, the DNA is TGCAGCGTTGAACCGATCGGTAGCTATGGCTACACCTTC.

In its sample, this clone was seen once. This chain joins TRBV27 and TRBJ2-7, with 10 bases that match TRBD1. CDR3 length equals 13 residues. Germline V gives CDR1 MNHEY, CDR2 SMNVEV (reference sequence). Trimming took 6 bases from V and 9 from J; bases not matched to a gene: 8. CDR3 amino acids: CASRPLGDRGQYF. The CDR3 DNA is TGTGCCAGCAGACCTCTGGGGGACAGGGGGCAGTACTTC.

This clone was observed a single time. The chain uses TRBV18 and TRBJ1-2; TRBD1 matches 7 bases. Germline CDR1 and CDR2: KGHSH and LQKENI. This CDR3 spans 16 amino acids. V lost 3 bases, J lost 0 bases, and 7 bases stayed unmatched. This CDR3 reads CASSPQQGTTNYGYTF. CDR3 in DNA: TGTGCCAGCTCACCGCAACAGGGGACAACTAACTATGGCTACACCTTC.